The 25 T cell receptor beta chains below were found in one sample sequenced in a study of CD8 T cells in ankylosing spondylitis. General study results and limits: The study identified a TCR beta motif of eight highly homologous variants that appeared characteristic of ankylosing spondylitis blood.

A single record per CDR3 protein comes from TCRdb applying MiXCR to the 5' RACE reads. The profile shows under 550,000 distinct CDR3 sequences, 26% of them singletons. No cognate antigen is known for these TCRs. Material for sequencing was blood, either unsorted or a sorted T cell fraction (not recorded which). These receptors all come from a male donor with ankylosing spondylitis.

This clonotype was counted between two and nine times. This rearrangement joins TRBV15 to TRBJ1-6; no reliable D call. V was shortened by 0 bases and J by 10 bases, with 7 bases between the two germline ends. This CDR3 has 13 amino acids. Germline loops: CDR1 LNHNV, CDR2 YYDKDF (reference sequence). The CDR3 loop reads CATSRDQRSPLHF. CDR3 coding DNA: TGTGCCACCAGCAGAGATCAACGGTCACCCCTCCACTTT.

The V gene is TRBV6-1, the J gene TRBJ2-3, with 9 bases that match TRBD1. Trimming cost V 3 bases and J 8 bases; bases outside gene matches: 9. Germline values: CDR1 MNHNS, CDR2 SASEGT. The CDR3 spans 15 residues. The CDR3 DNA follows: TGTGCCAGCAGTGAGGGGGGGACAGGGTTACGTACGCAGTATTTT. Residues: CASSEGGTGLRTQYF.

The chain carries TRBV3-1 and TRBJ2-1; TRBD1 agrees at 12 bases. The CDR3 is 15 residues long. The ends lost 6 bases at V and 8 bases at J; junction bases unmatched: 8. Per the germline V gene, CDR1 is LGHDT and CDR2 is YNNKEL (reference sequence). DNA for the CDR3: TGTGCCAGCAGTCCAATGGGACAGGGGGCGTATGAGCAGTTCTTC. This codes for CASSPMGQGAYEQFF.

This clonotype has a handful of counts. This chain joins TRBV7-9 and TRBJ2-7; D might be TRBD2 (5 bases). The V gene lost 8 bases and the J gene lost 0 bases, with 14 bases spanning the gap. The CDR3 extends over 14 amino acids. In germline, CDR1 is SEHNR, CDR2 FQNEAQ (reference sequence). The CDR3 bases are TGTGCCAGCTCCGGGGTGTCGAGCTCCTACGAGCAGTACTTC. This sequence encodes CASSGVSSSYEQYF. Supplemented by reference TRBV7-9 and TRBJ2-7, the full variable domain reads DTGVSQNPRHKITKRGQNVTFRCDPISEHNRLYWYRQTLGQGPEFLTYFQNEAQLEKSRLLSDRFSAERPKGSFSTLEIQRTEQGDSAMYLCASSGVSSSYEQYFGPGTRLTVT.

CDR3 nucleotide sequence: TGTGCCAGCAGCCAGACTAGCGGGAGTTTCGCCGGGGAGCTGTTTTTT. This gives the protein CASSQTSGSFAGELFF. The chain combines TRBV3-1 with TRBJ2-2; 12 nucleotides line up with TRBD2. The V and J ends lost 3 bases and 6 bases, in that order; junction bases with no gene match: 5. The germline V gene has CDR1 LGHDT and CDR2 YNNKEL (reference sequence). The CDR3 has 16 residues.

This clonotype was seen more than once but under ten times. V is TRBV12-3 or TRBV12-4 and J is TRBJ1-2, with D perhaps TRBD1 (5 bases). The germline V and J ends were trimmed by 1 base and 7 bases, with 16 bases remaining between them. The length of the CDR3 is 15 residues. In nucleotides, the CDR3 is TGTGCCAGCAGTTTAGGGGCTGGGGGTGCGGTTGGCTACACCTTC. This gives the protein CASSLGAGGAVGYTF.

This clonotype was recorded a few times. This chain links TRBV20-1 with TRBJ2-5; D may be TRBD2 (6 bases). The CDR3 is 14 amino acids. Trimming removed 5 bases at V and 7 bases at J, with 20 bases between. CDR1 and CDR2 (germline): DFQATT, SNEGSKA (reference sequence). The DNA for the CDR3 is TGCAGTGCTCCCCCGGGCGGGGCTTCGGGGACCCAGTACTTC. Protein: CSAPPGGASGTQYF.

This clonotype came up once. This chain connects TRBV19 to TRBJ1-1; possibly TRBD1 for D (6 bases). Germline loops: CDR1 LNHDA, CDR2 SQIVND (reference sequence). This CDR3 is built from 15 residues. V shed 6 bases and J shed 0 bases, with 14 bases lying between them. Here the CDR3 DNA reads TGTGCCAGTAGCGGACTGGACAGATTGAACACTGAAGCTTTCTTT. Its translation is CASSGLDRLNTEAFF.

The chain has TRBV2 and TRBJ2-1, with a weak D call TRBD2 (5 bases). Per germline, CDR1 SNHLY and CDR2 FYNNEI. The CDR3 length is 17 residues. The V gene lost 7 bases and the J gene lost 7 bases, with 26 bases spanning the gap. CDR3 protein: CASTRSRRETLGNEQFF. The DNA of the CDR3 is TGTGCCAGCACTCGGTCACGACGGGAAACTTTGGGTAATGAGCAGTTCTTC.

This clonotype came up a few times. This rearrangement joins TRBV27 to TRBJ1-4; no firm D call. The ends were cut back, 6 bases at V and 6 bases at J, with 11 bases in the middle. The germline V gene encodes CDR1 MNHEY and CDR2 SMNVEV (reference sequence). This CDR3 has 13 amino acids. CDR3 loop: CASSGLADEKLFF. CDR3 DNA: TGTGCCAGCAGCGGCCTTGCGGATGAAAAACTGTTTTTT.

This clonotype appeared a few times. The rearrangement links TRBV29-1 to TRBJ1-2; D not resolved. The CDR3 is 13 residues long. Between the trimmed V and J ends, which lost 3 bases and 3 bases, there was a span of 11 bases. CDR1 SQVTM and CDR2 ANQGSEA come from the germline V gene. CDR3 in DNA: TGCAGCGTTGAGGCCAAGGCCCACTATGGCTACACCTTC. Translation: CSVEAKAHYGYTF.

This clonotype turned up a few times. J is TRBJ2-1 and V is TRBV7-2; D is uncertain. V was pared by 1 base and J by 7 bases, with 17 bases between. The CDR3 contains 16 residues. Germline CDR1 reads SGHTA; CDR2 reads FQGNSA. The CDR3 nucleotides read TGTGCCAGCAGCTTAGTTGGGGATGGGGTTGGGAATGAGCAGTTCTTC. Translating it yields CASSLVGDGVGNEQFF.

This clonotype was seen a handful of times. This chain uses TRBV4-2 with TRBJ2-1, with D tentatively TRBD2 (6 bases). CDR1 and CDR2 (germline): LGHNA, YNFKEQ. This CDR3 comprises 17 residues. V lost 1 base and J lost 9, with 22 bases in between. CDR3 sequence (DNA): TGTGCCAGCAGCCAAGCGGGAGCGGCCCGGTTTATGGCTGAGCAGTTCTTC. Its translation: CASSQAGAARFMAEQFF.

CDR3 region: CSARPTGTLTLHF. The CDR3 DNA reads TGCAGTGCTAGACCGACGGGTACCCTCACCCTCCACTTT. The chain has TRBV20-1 and TRBJ1-6; D remains unclear. The CDR3 runs to 13 residues. Germline V CDR1 and CDR2: DFQATT, SNEGSKA (reference sequence). The germline V and J ends were trimmed by 2 bases and 14 bases, with 16 bases remaining between them.

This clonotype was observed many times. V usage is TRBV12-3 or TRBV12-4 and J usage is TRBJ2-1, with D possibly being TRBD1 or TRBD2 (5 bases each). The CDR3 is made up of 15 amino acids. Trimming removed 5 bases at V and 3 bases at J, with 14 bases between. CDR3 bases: TGTGCCAGCAGTAAGGACGGTGGGGGCTACAATGAGCAGTTCTTC. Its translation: CASSKDGGGYNEQFF.

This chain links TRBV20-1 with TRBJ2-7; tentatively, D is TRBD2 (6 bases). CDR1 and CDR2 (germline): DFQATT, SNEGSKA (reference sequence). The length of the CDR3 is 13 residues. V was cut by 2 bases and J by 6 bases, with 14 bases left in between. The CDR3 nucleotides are TGCAGTGCTAGAAAACGGGAGATGGGCGAGCAGTACTTC. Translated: CSARKREMGEQYF.

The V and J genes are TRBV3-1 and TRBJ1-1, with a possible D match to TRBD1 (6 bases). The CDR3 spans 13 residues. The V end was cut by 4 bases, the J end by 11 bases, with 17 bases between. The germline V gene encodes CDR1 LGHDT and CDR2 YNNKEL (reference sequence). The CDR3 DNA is TGTGCCAGCAGCCCTCTAGGGGGGTTTAGTGCTTTCTTT. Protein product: CASSPLGGFSAFF. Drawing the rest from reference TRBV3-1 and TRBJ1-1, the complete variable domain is DTAVSQTPKYLVTQMGNDKSIKCEQNLGHDTMYWYKQDSKKFLKIMFSYNNKELIINETVPNRFSPKSPDKAHLNLHINSLELGDSAVYFCASSPLGGFSAFFGQGTRLTVV.

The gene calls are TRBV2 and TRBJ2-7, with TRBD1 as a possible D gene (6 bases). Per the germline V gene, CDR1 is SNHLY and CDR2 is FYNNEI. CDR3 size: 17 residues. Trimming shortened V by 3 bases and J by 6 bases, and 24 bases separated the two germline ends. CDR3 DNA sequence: TGTGCCAGCAGTGAGGGGCGACTTGGGGGCCGCGGTAGCGAGCAGTACGTC. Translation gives CASSEGRLGGRGSEQYV.

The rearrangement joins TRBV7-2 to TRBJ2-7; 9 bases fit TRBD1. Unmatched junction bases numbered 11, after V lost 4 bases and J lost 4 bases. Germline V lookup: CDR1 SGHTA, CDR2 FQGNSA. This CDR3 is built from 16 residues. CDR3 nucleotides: TGTGCCAGCAGCTCACAGGGGGCGCGGACTAGATACGAGCAGTACTTC. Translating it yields CASSSQGARTRYEQYF.

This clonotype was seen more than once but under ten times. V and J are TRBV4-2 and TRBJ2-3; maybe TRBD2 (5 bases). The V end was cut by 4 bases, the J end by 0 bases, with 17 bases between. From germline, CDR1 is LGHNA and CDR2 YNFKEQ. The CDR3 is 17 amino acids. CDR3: CASSLGAGLRSTDTQYF. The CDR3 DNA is TGTGCCAGCAGCCTGGGAGCCGGACTGCGAAGCACAGATACGCAGTATTTT.

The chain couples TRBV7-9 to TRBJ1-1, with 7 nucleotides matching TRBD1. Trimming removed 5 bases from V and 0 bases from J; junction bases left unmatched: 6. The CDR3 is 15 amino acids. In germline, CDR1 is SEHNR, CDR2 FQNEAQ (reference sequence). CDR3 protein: CASSLGQAMNTEAFF. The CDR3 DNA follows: TGTGCCAGCAGCCTAGGACAGGCGATGAACACTGAAGCTTTCTTT.

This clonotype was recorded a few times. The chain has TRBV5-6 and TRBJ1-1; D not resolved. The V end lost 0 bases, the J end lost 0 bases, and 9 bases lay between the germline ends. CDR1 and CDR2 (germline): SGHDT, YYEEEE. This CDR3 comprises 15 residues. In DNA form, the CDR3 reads TGTGCCAGCAGCTTGGTCGGTAATATGAACACTGAAGCTTTCTTT. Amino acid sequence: CASSLVGNMNTEAFF. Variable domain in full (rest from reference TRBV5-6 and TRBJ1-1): DAGVTQSPTHLIKTRGQQVTLRCSPKSGHDTVSWYQQALGQGPQFIFQYYEEEERQRGNFPDRFSGHQFPNYSSELNVNALLLGDSALYLCASSLVGNMNTEAFFGQGTRLTVV.

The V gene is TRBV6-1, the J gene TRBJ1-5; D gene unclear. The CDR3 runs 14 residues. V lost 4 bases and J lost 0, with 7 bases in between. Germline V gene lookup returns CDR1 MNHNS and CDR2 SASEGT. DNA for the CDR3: TGTGCCAGCAGTGTTACAGATAGCAATCAGCCCCAGCATTTT. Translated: CASSVTDSNQPQHF.

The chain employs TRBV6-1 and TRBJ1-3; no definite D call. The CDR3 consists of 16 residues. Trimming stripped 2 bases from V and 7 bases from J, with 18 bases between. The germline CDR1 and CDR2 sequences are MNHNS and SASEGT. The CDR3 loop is CASSERVHRTGNTIYF. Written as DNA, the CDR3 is TGTGCCAGCAGTGAACGGGTCCATCGGACGGGGAACACCATATATTTT.

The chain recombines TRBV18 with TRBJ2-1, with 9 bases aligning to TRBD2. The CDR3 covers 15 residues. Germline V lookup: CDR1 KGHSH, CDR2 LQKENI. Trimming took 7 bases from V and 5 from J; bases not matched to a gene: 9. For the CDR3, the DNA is TGTGCCAGCTACCTCGGGCTAGCGGGACACAATGAGCAGTTCTTC. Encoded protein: CASYLGLAGHNEQFF. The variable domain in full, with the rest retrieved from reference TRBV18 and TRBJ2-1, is NAGVMQNPRHLVRRRGQEARLRCSPMKGHSHVYWYRQLPEEGLKFMVYLQKENIIDESGMPKERFSAEFPKEGPSILRIQQVVRGDSAAYFCASYLGLAGHNEQFFGPGTRLTVL.